The 20 T cell receptor beta chains below come from one sample, sequenced in a study of Ad26.COV2.S vaccination and SARS-CoV-2 variants. Measured with immunoSEQ multiplex PCR; TCRdb has only the in-frame clones, and not every one. The sample contains approximately 400,000 clones, 70% to 90% of which appear only once. As for treatment: roughly 19 received Ad26.COV2.S at low or high dose, single or two shots; about 5 received placebo; per-sample allocation not given. Sampling happened 63 days after the first vaccine or placebo injection. The sample here was peripheral blood, taken in a trial of Ad26.COV2.S vaccine versus placebo. These receptor sequences come from a person aged 18 to 65 who received the Ad26.COV2.S COVID-19 vaccine or a placebo.

The chain links TRBV28 to TRBJ2-1, with D tentatively TRBD1 or TRBD2 (5 bases each). V was trimmed by 2 bases and J by 6 bases, leaving 20 bases between them. CDR1 and CDR2 (germline): MDHEN, SYDVKM. This CDR3 spans 17 amino acids. The CDR3 nucleotides are TGTGCCAGCAGTTTACTCTTCCCCACCGCAGGGAGCAATGAGCAGTTCTTC. Translation gives CASSLLFPTAGSNEQFF. Full variable domain (remainder filled in from reference TRBV28 and TRBJ2-1): DVKVTQSSRYLVKRTGEKVFLECVQDMDHENMFWYRQDPGLGLRLIYFSYDVKMKEKGDIPEGYSVSREKKERFSLILESASTNQTSMYLCASSLLFPTAGSNEQFFGPGTRLTVL.

The chain is built from TRBV27 and TRBJ1-1, with 9 bases aligning to TRBD1. Germline V gene data show CDR1 as MNHEY and CDR2 as SMNVEV (reference sequence). The V and J ends lost 4 bases and 3 bases, in that order; junction bases with no gene match: 6. This CDR3 region has 15 residues. The CDR3 DNA follows: TGTGCCAGCAGTTATAACAGGGGGCCAGACACTGAAGCTTTCTTT. This encodes CASSYNRGPDTEAFF.

The V gene is TRBV7-2, the J gene TRBJ2-3, with a possible D match to TRBD2 (5 bases). V was clipped by 2 bases and J by 6 bases, with 9 bases between them. The CDR3 is made up of 13 amino acids. Germline V gene lookup returns CDR1 SGHTA and CDR2 FQGNSA. CDR3 in DNA: TGTGCCAGCAGCTTACTCCCGGGGGATACGCAGTATTTT. Translation: CASSLLPGDTQYF.

This rearrangement joins TRBV7-2 to TRBJ2-7; D ambiguous. The CDR3 runs to 14 residues. V was trimmed by 2 bases and J by 2 bases, leaving 10 bases between them. The germline V gene has CDR1 SGHTA and CDR2 FQGNSA. CDR3 residues: CASSLYSSTYEQYF. CDR3 nucleotide sequence: TGTGCCAGCAGCTTATACAGCAGTACCTACGAGCAGTACTTC.

The chain couples TRBV19 to TRBJ2-7; D perhaps matches TRBD1 (5 bases). The V end lost 5 bases, the J end lost 1 base, and 12 bases lay between the germline ends. The CDR3 runs to 14 residues. In germline, CDR1 is LNHDA, CDR2 SQIVND (reference sequence). The CDR3 protein is CASSVRENSYEQYF. In DNA, the CDR3 is TGTGCCAGTAGTGTCAGGGAAAATTCCTACGAGCAGTACTTC.

This sequence joins TRBV19 and TRBJ1-3; 10 bases are shared with TRBD1. The germline V gene has CDR1 LNHDA and CDR2 SQIVND (reference sequence). The CDR3 totals 16 residues. The CDR3 DNA reads as TGTGCAACTCTCCGGGACAGGGGTTGCTGGGGAAACACCATATATTTT. Amino acid sequence: CATLRDRGCWGNTIYF.

This clone was detected once. This chain uses TRBV18 with TRBJ1-1; D unclear. Trimming pared 6 bases from V and 3 bases from J, leaving 8 bases between. This CDR3 comprises 12 residues. Per the germline V gene, CDR1 is KGHSH and CDR2 is LQKENI. In nucleotides, the CDR3 is TGTGCCAGCTCCCTAAAGGACACTGAAGCTTTCTTT. Translation gives CASSLKDTEAFF.

This clone occurred once. V gene TRBV2 combines with J gene TRBJ1-4; weak D call: TRBD1 (5 bases). CDR3 size: 12 residues. The germline gives CDR1 SNHLY, CDR2 FYNNEI. V lost 11 bases and J 4 bases, leaving 11 bases between the germline ends. As DNA, the CDR3 is TGTGCCGGGGGGACGGATAATGAAAAACTGTTTTTT. Its translation: CAGGTDNEKLFF.

The chain carries TRBV12-3 or TRBV12-4 and TRBJ1-5; no clear D. The CDR3 consists of 11 residues. Trimming stripped 7 bases from V and 9 bases from J, with 10 bases between. CDR3 sequence: CASTARGPQHF. Written as DNA, the CDR3 is TGTGCCAGCACCGCTCGGGGGCCCCAGCATTTT.

The chain has TRBV2 and TRBJ1-4; D perhaps matches TRBD1 (5 bases). The V gene lost 7 bases and the J gene lost 8 bases, with 11 bases spanning the gap. The CDR3 loop spans 12 amino acids. CDR1 SNHLY and CDR2 FYNNEI come from the germline V gene. The CDR3 loop reads CASIGTGEKLFF. For the CDR3, the DNA is TGTGCCAGCATCGGGACTGGAGAAAAACTGTTTTTT.

V is TRBV4-1 and J is TRBJ1-4; tentatively, D is TRBD1 (5 bases). CDR1 MGHRA and CDR2 YSYEKL come from the germline V gene. V lost 1 base and J lost 8, with 20 bases in between. The CDR3 has 17 residues. CDR3 DNA: TGCGCCAGCAGCCAAGGCGGATCCAGGGTGTTGTCGGAAAAACTGTTTTTT. Translated: CASSQGGSRVLSEKLFF.

In its sample, this clone was seen once. The gene calls are TRBV18 and TRBJ2-7; D possibly corresponds to TRBD1 (5 bases). V was pared by 3 bases and J by 6 bases, with 12 bases between. Per germline, CDR1 KGHSH and CDR2 LQKENI. The CDR3 totals 13 residues. CDR3 sequence reads: CASSPTGPPEQYF. CDR3 nucleotide sequence: TGTGCCAGCTCACCCACAGGCCCCCCCGAGCAGTACTTC.

The chain has TRBV18 and TRBJ1-1; 8 bases align to TRBD1. CDR3 length: 14 residues. V dropped 2 bases and J dropped 1; count of bases not matched to a gene: 0. CDR1 and CDR2 from the germline V gene are KGHSH and LQKENI. CDR3 nucleotide sequence: TGTGCCAGCTCACCAGGGACAGGGAACACTGAAGCTTTCTTT. Translating gives CASSPGTGNTEAFF.

Only one count was recorded for this clone. This rearrangement joins TRBV10-3 to TRBJ2-7, with 8 bases matching TRBD2. The ends lost 6 bases at V and 5 bases at J; junction bases unmatched: 6. Germline V CDR1 and CDR2: ENHRY, SYGVKD. CDR3 length: 13 amino acids. The CDR3 protein is CAIRERESDEQYF. CDR3 coding DNA: TGTGCCATCAGGGAGCGGGAGTCGGACGAGCAGTACTTC.

The chain couples TRBV7-2 to TRBJ2-7, with D perhaps matching TRBD2 (7 bases). The CDR3 runs 14 residues. The V and J ends lost 5 bases and 4 bases respectively, with 15 bases between them. Germline CDR1 SGHTA, CDR2 FQGNSA. CDR3 residues: CASSPSGGRYEQYF. The CDR3 DNA is TGTGCCAGCAGCCCCTCGGGGGGCAGGTACGAGCAGTACTTC.

The chain couples TRBV7-9 to TRBJ1-4, with a weak D call TRBD1 (5 bases). CDR3 size: 17 residues. Trimming took 2 bases from V and 1 from J, leaving 14 bases between them. Germline CDR1 SEHNR, CDR2 FQNEAQ (reference sequence). In DNA, the CDR3 is TGTGCCAGCAGCTTATTCTCCAGGGAAGGAACTAATGAAAAACTGTTTTTT. Its protein is CASSLFSREGTNEKLFF.

This clone has only one observation. V gene TRBV2 combines with J gene TRBJ1-1; unclear D gene. Germline V gene sequence: CDR1 SNHLY, CDR2 FYNNEI. V lost 4 bases and J 0 bases, leaving 6 bases between the germline ends. CDR3 size: 13 residues. The CDR3 spells CASSGQLNTEAFF. The CDR3 DNA reads as TGTGCCAGCAGTGGACAATTGAACACTGAAGCTTTCTTT.

The V gene is TRBV27, the J gene TRBJ1-4, with D maybe TRBD1 (6 bases). CDR3 length equals 14 residues. V was cut by 4 bases and J by 8 bases, with 14 bases left in between. Germline V gene sequence: CDR1 MNHEY, CDR2 SMNVEV (reference sequence). The CDR3 DNA reads as TGTGCCAGCAGTTATCAGGGGATCGACGAAAAACTGTTTTTT. This translates into CASSYQGIDEKLFF.

This chain uses TRBV10-1 with TRBJ2-3, with D possibly being TRBD2 (6 bases). V was cut by 3 bases and J by 2 bases, with 15 bases left in between. Per germline, CDR1 WNHNN and CDR2 SYGVQD (reference sequence). The CDR3 is 16 residues long. CDR3 region: CASSDRRGALTDTQYF. The CDR3 nucleotides read TGCGCCAGCAGTGATCGGCGGGGAGCCCTCACAGATACGCAGTATTTT.

This chain joins TRBV18 and TRBJ2-5, with 9 bases that match TRBD1. V shed 2 bases, J shed 2 bases, and the junction held 3 bases outside the gene matches. The CDR3 has 15 residues. Germline assignment: CDR1 KGHSH and CDR2 LQKENI. CDR3: CASSPKGQGQETQYF. The CDR3 DNA sequence: TGTGCCAGCTCACCAAAGGGACAGGGACAAGAGACCCAGTACTTC.